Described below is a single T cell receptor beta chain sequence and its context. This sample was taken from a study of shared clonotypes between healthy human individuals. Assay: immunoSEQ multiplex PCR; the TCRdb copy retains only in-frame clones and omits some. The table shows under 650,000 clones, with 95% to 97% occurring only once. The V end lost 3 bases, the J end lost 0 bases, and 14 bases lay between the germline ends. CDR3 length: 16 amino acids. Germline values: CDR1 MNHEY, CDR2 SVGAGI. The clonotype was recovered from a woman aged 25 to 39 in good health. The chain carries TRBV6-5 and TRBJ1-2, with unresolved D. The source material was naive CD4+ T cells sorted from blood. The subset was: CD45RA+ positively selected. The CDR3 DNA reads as TGTGCCAGCAGTTATGGTCAGCCATTAGCTAACTATGGCTACACCTTC. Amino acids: CASSYGQPLANYGYTF.